Presented here are 10 T cell receptor beta chains from one specimen sequenced in a study of blood T cell repertoires in COVID-19. The method was immunoSEQ multiplex PCR; TCRdb's version includes in-frame clones alone and lacks a portion of them. The sample records under 250,000 clones, around three quarters being singletons. The sample comprised peripheral blood. All receptors come from a woman in her sixties or seventies with acute or convalescent COVID-19.

The chain recombines TRBV27 with TRBJ1-1; D is perhaps TRBD1 (5 bases). The CDR3 extends over 16 amino acids. Germline V gene lookup returns CDR1 MNHEY and CDR2 SMNVEV (reference sequence). V was clipped by 6 bases and J by 1 base, with 18 bases between them. In DNA form, the CDR3 reads TGTGCCAGCAGACTCTTGGGGGACTGGGGGAACACTGAAGCTTTCTTT. Translating it yields CASRLLGDWGNTEAFF.

This rearrangement joins TRBV6-5 to TRBJ2-7; TRBD2 matches at 13 bases. V gave up 4 bases and J gave up 5 bases; unmatched junction bases: 5. This CDR3 contains 15 residues. Germline V gene data show CDR1 as MNHEY and CDR2 as SVGAGI. CDR3 amino acids: CASSSSGTSGNEQYF. CDR3 DNA sequence: TGTGCCAGCAGTTCCTCCGGGACTAGCGGGAACGAGCAGTACTTC.

The chain carries TRBV11-2 and TRBJ1-4; D is perhaps TRBD1 (6 bases). The CDR3 loop spans 15 amino acids. The germline V and J ends were trimmed by 3 bases and 0 bases, with 8 bases remaining between them. Per the germline V gene, CDR1 is SGHAT and CDR2 is FQNNGV. The CDR3 here is CASSFRGSTNEKLFF. The CDR3 region has the DNA TGTGCCAGCAGCTTCAGGGGTTCAACTAATGAAAAACTGTTTTTT.

The genes are TRBV7-9 and TRBJ2-1, with 8 bases lining up with TRBD2. J lost 7 bases, V lost 5 bases, and 10 bases had no gene match. The CDR3 is 15 residues long. CDR1 is SEHNR, CDR2 FQNEAQ, per germline (reference sequence). CDR3 in amino acids: CASSRLPGLVNEQFF. Written as DNA, the CDR3 is TGTGCCAGCAGCCGATTACCGGGACTAGTAAATGAGCAGTTCTTC.

The chain couples TRBV3-1 (or the pseudogene TRBV3-2) to TRBJ2-2; TRBD2 aligns across 10 bases. CDR3 length: 17 amino acids. Germline CDR1 LGHDT, CDR2 YNNKEL (reference sequence). Unmatched junction bases numbered 8, after V lost 1 base and J lost 6 bases. Written as DNA, the CDR3 is TGTGCCAGCAGCCAAGGTGGAGCGGGAGGGTTATCCGGGGAGCTGTTTTTT. Amino acid sequence: CASSQGGAGGLSGELFF.

This clone was detected only once. The chain has TRBV6-6 and TRBJ2-5; a possible D gene is TRBD1 (5 bases). V was cut by 7 bases and J by 5 bases, with 14 bases left in between. CDR1 is MNHNY and CDR2 is SVGAGI in the germline V gene (reference sequence). The CDR3 runs 13 residues. The CDR3 sequence: CASTPGYRETQYF. As DNA, the CDR3 is TGTGCCAGCACCCCAGGGTACAGGGAGACCCAGTACTTC.

This clone has just one count. The chain uses TRBV7-9 and TRBJ1-1, with a weak D call TRBD1 (6 bases). This CDR3 is built from 14 residues. From germline, CDR1 is SEHNR and CDR2 FQNEAQ (reference sequence). Trimming took off 5 bases at V and 5 bases at J, with 15 bases between the two ends. CDR3 in amino acids: CASSPSRGETEAFF. The CDR3 nucleotides are TGTGCCAGCAGCCCCTCCAGGGGTGAGACTGAAGCTTTCTTT. The full variable domain, with the rest looked up from reference TRBV7-9 and TRBJ1-1, is DTGVSQNPRHKITKRGQNVTFRCDPISEHNRLYWYRQTLGQGPEFLTYFQNEAQLEKSRLLSDRFSAERPKGSFSTLEIQRTEQGDSAMYLCASSPSRGETEAFFGQGTRLTVV.

The CDR3 DNA is TGTGCCATCAGTGAGGAGGGTGGACTCTATGGCTACACCTTC. Protein: CAISEEGGLYGYTF. The chain has TRBV10-3 and TRBJ1-2; D gene unclear. The CDR3 runs to 14 residues. The ends were cut back, 2 bases at V and 4 bases at J, with 11 bases in the middle. The V gene's germline CDR1 is ENHRY and CDR2 SYGVKD.

This clone was picked up one time. CDR3 region: CAWSTGLVQGQGNTIYF. The DNA of the CDR3 is TGTGCCTGGAGTACGGGCTTAGTACAGGGGCAGGGAAACACCATATATTTT. V usage is TRBV30 and J usage is TRBJ1-3; 7 nucleotides align to TRBD1. Trimming cost V 2 bases and J 4 bases; bases outside gene matches: 14. Germline V gene data show CDR1 as GTSNPN and CDR2 as SVGIG (reference sequence). The CDR3 sequence is 17 residues long.

V gene TRBV4-1 combines with J gene TRBJ2-7, with 11 bases fitting TRBD2. The V gene's germline CDR1 is MGHRA and CDR2 YSYEKL. The CDR3 extends over 16 amino acids. The J segment lost 4 bases and the V segment lost 3 bases, leaving 8 bases of the junction unmatched. CDR3 amino acids: CASSQGLAGGTYEQYF. CDR3 nucleotide sequence: TGCGCCAGCAGCCAGGGCCTAGCGGGAGGTACTTACGAGCAGTACTTC.